This T cell receptor beta chain came from a study of cytomegalovirus exposure and HLA in healthy donors. Overall study: T cells numbering around 180 million yielded more than 100 million unique TCR beta sequences in an earlier analysis. Study conclusions and caveats: Reports state that TCR beta sequences accurately predicted most subjects' HLA-A and HLA-B alleles.

Concerning this clone: The antigen is undetermined. This CDR3 is also generated by other DNA sequences in the sample.

13 Jbeta primers and 60 Vbeta primers were used for the PCR. Original analysis: Later, tens of millions of unique TCR beta chains were counted in an analysis, and roughly 10 million of them were shared. Sequencing used immunoSEQ multiplex PCR; TCRdb keeps in-frame clones, though not all of them. The V and J calls and the clone size are those of that table, but D and trimming were determined from the DNA. The data hold more than 80,000 clones, with 60% to 80% observed a single time. The trim removed 4 bases at V and 0 bases at J, leaving 6 bases unmatched. Germline-derived CDR1 and CDR2 are SGHDT and YYEEEE. The CDR3 is 16 residues long.

The sequence was obtained from a woman aged 60 to 75 in good health and CMV-seropositive. Sequencing was carried out using PBMCs. The chain employs TRBV5-6 and TRBJ2-3; 9 bases are shared with TRBD1. The CDR3 spells CASSLSGTGSTDTQYF. The CDR3 nucleotides read TGTGCCAGCAGCCTCTCCGGGACAGGGAGCACAGATACGCAGTATTTT.